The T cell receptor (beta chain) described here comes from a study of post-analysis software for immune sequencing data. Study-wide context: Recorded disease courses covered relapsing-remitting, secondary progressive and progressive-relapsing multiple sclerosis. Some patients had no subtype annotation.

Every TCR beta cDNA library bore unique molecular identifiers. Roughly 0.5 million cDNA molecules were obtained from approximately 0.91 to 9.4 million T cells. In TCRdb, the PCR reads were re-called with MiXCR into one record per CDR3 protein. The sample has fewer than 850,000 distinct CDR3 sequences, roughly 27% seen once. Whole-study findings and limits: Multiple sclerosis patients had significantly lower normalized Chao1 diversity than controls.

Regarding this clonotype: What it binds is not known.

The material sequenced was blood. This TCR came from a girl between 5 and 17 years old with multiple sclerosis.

CDR3 protein: CASSKTGTGDYEQYF. The CDR3 DNA reads TGTGCCAGCAGTAAGACCGGGACTGGAGATTACGAGCAGTACTTC. The V call is TRBV6-5, the J call TRBJ2-7; possible D gene TRBD2, 6 bases. The CDR3 covers 15 residues. V gave up 5 bases and J gave up 4 bases, with 18 bases separating them. Germline V gene sequence: CDR1 MNHEY, CDR2 SVGAGI.